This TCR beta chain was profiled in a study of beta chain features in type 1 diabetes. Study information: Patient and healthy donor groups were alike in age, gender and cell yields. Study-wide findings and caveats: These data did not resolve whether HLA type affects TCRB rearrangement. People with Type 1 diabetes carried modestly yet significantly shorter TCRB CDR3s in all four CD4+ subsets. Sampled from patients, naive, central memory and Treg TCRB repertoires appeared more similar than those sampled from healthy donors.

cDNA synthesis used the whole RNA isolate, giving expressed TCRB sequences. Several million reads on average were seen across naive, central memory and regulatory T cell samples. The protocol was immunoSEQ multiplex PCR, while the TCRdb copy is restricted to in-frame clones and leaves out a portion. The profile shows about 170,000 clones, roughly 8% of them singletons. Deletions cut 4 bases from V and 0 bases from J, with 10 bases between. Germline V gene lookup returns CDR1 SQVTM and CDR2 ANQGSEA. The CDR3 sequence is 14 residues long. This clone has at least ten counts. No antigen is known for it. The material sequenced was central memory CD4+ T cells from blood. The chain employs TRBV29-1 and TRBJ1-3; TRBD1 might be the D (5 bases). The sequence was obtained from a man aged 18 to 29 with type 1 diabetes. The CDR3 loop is CSVVDTTSGNTIYF. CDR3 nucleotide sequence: TGCAGCGTTGTGGACACCACCTCTGGAAACACCATATATTTT.